Listed below are T cell receptor beta chains from one sample, sequenced in a study of OX40 agonist ivuxolimab in advanced cancers. This table comes from immunoSEQ multiplex PCR, and its TCRdb copy is limited to in-frame clones, with some not included. The table records approximately 94,000 clones, 80% to 95% of them present only once. Sequenced material: CD4+ or CD8+ T cells sorted from blood, taken in a trial of the OX40 agonist ivuxolimab. Source of these receptors: an adult with an advanced solid tumor such as melanoma, head and neck, liver or kidney cancer. Each CDR3 is given with its conserved first and last residue. D genes are given only for firm matches. Not every row has a clone size; where given, it reads once, few, many or a size class.

v_gene	len	j_gene	abundance	d_gene	CDR3nt	CDR3aa
TRBV6-1	14	TRBJ2-2	-	-	TGTGCCAGCAGGGACAGCACGAACACCGGGGAGCTGTTTTTT	CASRDSTNTGELFF
TRBV6-5	13	TRBJ1-2	-	-	TGTGCCAGCAGTTACAGACAGGAATATGGCTACACCTTC	CASSYRQEYGYTF
TRBV21-1	18	TRBJ2-5	once	-	TGTGCCAGCAGCAACTTACGGACTAGCGGGGGGCCGGGGGAGACCCAGTACTTC	CASSNLRTSGGPGETQYF
TRBV4-3	14	TRBJ2-7	-	-	TGCGCCAGCAGCCCCCTACCAGAAGTTGGGGAGCAGTACTTC	CASSPLPEVGEQYF
TRBV9	16	TRBJ2-7	-	TRBD1	TGTGCCAGCAGCGTAGATCCGGGACAGATTACCTACGAGCAGTACTTC	CASSVDPGQITYEQYF
TRBV6-5	15	TRBJ1-3	-	-	TGTGCCAGCAGTTACGGTTGGGGGCGAGGAAACACCATATATTTT	CASSYGWGRGNTIYF
TRBV13	18	TRBJ2-6	-	-	TGTGCCAGCAGCTTAGTCACAGGGCGAATCTCTGGGGCCAACGTCCTGACTTTC	CASSLVTGRISGANVLTF
TRBV19	14	TRBJ1-1	-	-	TGTGCCAGTAAACTCGGGTATATGAACACTGAAGCTTTCTTT	CASKLGYMNTEAFF
TRBV9	17	TRBJ2-3	-	TRBD2	TGTGCCAGCAGCGTCGGGCGTAGCGGGAGTTTTTTGGATACGCAGTATTTT	CASSVGRSGSFLDTQYF
TRBV30	15	TRBJ2-1	-	TRBD2	TGTGCCTGGAGTGTACGGGGGGTCTCCTACAATGAGCAGTTCTTC	CAWSVRGVSYNEQFF
TRBV7-8	16	TRBJ2-5	-	TRBD1	TGTGCCAGCGTTCCCCCGGGGCAGGGGGCGGAAGAGACCCAGTACTTC	CASVPPGQGAEETQYF
TRBV2	16	TRBJ1-3	-	TRBD1	TGTGCCAGCAGTGACGGCAGGGGGCTATCTGGAAACACCATATATTTT	CASSDGRGLSGNTIYF
TRBV9	15	TRBJ2-5	-	TRBD1	TGTGCCAGCAGCCCCCGGGACAGGGGAATCGAGACCCAGTACTTC	CASSPRDRGIETQYF
TRBV19	15	TRBJ2-1	-	-	TGTGCCAGTAGTACCGGGGGTGGCCCTTACAATGAGCAGTTCTTC	CASSTGGGPYNEQFF
TRBV5-6	12	TRBJ2-7	once	-	TGTGCCAGCAGCTTGCCGGGGTGGGAGCAGTACTTC	CASSLPGWEQYF
TRBV6-1	13	TRBJ2-5	once	-	TGTGCCAGCAGTGACCACAGGAAAGAGACCCAGTACTTC	CASSDHRKETQYF
TRBV19	17	TRBJ1-6	-	TRBD1	TGTGCCAGTAGAGATGGGACAGTAAGCTCCTATAATTCACCCCTCCACTTT	CASRDGTVSSYNSPLHF
TRBV2	13	TRBJ2-7	-	-	TGTGCCAGGGGACGAGAGGGCTCCAACGAGCAGTACTTC	CARGREGSNEQYF
TRBV10-1	13	TRBJ2-3	-	-	TGCGCCAGCAGTGAACCCCCCACAGATACGCAGTATTTT	CASSEPPTDTQYF
TRBV5-6	14	TRBJ2-7	-	TRBD1	TGTGCCAGCAGTCCCGGGACAGGGTCCTACGAGCAGTACTTC	CASSPGTGSYEQYF
TRBV21-1	15	TRBJ1-3	-	-	TGTGCCAGCAGCAAAGAAGGGGGAACACGAAACACCATATATTTT	CASSKEGGTRNTIYF
TRBV29-1	12	TRBJ1-2	-	-	TGCAGCGTAACTGGGGAGGACTATGGCTACACCTTC	CSVTGEDYGYTF
TRBV12-5	11	TRBJ2-3	-	-	TGTGCTAGTGGTTTAAAAGATACGCAGTATTTT	CASGLKDTQYF
TRBV7-7	13	TRBJ2-7	-	-	TGTGCTAGCAGCTTAGGGGCCGGGGGCGAGCAGTACTTC	CASSLGAGGEQYF
TRBV7-9	14	TRBJ2-7	-	TRBD1	TGTGCCAGCAGCTGGACAGGTTCCTACTACGAGCAGTACTTC	CASSWTGSYYEQYF
TRBV28	12	TRBJ2-5	-	-	TGTGCCAGCAGTTTGTATTCGAAGACCCAGTACTTC	CASSLYSKTQYF
TRBV7-9	15	TRBJ2-7	-	-	TGTGCCAGCAGCCCCTCGAGCGGGCTGCGGTACGAGCAGTACTTC	CASSPSSGLRYEQYF
TRBV6-5	14	TRBJ2-1	once	-	TGTGCCAGCAGTTATGGGGGAGGGGGGAATGAGCAGTTCTTC	CASSYGGGGNEQFF
TRBV19	15	TRBJ2-7	-	-	TGTGCCAGTACCCCTTCCCCTTCAGCAGGGGCCGAGCAGTACTTC	CASTPSPSAGAEQYF
TRBV7-6	15	TRBJ1-3	-	TRBD1	TGTGCCAGCAGCTTAGGGACAGGGATGGGAAACACCATATATTTT	CASSLGTGMGNTIYF
TRBV9	13	TRBJ2-3	-	-	TGTGCCAGCAGCGTATGGGGGGCTGATACGCAGTATTTT	CASSVWGADTQYF
TRBV30	13	TRBJ1-2	once	-	TGTGCCTGGGCGTTTGGGGGTTCCTATGGCTACACCTTC	CAWAFGGSYGYTF
TRBV19	13	TRBJ2-2	-	-	TGTGCCAGTAGTGTGGCCCGCACCGGGGAGCTGTTTTTT	CASSVARTGELFF
TRBV13	11	TRBJ2-5	-	-	TGTGCCAGCAGCGGCGCGGGATCTTCGCACTTC	CASSGAGSSHF
TRBV10-3	15	TRBJ2-7	-	TRBD1	TGTGCCATCAGTGAGTCCAGGACAGGGGCCTACGAGCAGTACTTC	CAISESRTGAYEQYF
TRBV5-1	13	TRBJ2-5	-	-	TGCGCCAGCAGCTTGGTAGGGGAGGAGACCCAGTACTTC	CASSLVGEETQYF
TRBV5-1	15	TRBJ2-5	once	TRBD2	TGCGCCAGCAGAGGACTAGCGGGGGAGGAGGAGACCCAGTACTTC	CASRGLAGEEETQYF
TRBV19	17	TRBJ1-3	-	TRBD1	TGTGCCAGTAGTATTCCGACAGGGGCGGACGCTGGAAACACCATATATTTT	CASSIPTGADAGNTIYF
TRBV27	14	TRBJ1-6	once	TRBD1	TGTGCCAGCAGTCCGGGACAGTATAATTCACCCCTCCACTTT	CASSPGQYNSPLHF
TRBV27	13	TRBJ1-6	-	-	TGTGCCAGCAGTTTAATCGGTAATTCACCCCTCCACTTT	CASSLIGNSPLHF
TRBV29-1	13	TRBJ2-1	-	-	TGCAGCGTTGAATCTCGGCAGAGCAATGAGCAGTTCTTC	CSVESRQSNEQFF
TRBV29-1	13	TRBJ2-7	-	TRBD1	TGCAGCGTTCCGGGACAGGCCGCCTACGAGCAGTACTTC	CSVPGQAAYEQYF
TRBV6-1	15	TRBJ2-7	-	-	TGTGCCAGCAGTGAAGGCCCAGCCCTCTCCTACGAGCAGTACTTC	CASSEGPALSYEQYF
TRBV27	17	TRBJ1-6	few	-	TGTGCCAGCAGTTTAGCCGGGGCGGCCGGGGGAAATTCACCCCTCCACTTT	CASSLAGAAGGNSPLHF
TRBV2	11	TRBJ1-2	-	-	TGTGCCAGCAGTCTGGACTATGGCTACACCTTC	CASSLDYGYTF
TRBV14	15	TRBJ1-2	once	TRBD1	TGTGCCAGCGCAGGGGGGCGCGGCGGGTACTATGGCTACACCTTC	CASAGGRGGYYGYTF
TRBV5-4	13	TRBJ2-7	-	TRBD2	TGTGCCAGCAGCCCGGGGGGGCTCTACGAGCAGTACTTC	CASSPGGLYEQYF
TRBV11-2	15	TRBJ2-1	-	-	TGTGCCAGCAGCCTAATTTTCAAGGTATACAATGAGCAGTTCTTC	CASSLIFKVYNEQFF
TRBV19	13	TRBJ1-1	-	-	TGTGCCAGTAAACCCAGGGAATCGCTAGAAGCTTTCTTT	CASKPRESLEAFF
TRBV15	18	TRBJ1-1	-	-	TGTGCCACCAGCGGGGATCGGGCAGGGGCAGGATTGAACACTGAAGCTTTCTTT	CATSGDRAGAGLNTEAFF
TRBV7-8	15	TRBJ2-2	-	TRBD1	TGTGCCAGCAGCCCCTCGGGACAGGGGGCCGGGGAGCTGTTTTTT	CASSPSGQGAGELFF
TRBV7-2	13	TRBJ1-1	-	-	TGTGCCAGCAGCTCAGGGGAGGGCACTGAAGCTTTCTTT	CASSSGEGTEAFF